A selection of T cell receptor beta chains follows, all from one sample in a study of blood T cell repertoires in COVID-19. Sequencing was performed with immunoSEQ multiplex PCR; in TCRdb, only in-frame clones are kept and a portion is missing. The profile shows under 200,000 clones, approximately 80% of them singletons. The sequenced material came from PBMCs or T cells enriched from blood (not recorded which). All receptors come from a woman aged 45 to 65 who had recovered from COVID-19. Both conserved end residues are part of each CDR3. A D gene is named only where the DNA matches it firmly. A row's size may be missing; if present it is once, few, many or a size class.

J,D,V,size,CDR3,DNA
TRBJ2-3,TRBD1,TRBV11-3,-,CASSAPGTGLVYF,TGTGCCAGCAGCGCCCCCGGGACAGGGTTGGTGTATTTT
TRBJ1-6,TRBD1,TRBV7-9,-,CASSLEGQGGNSPLHF,TGTGCCAGCAGCTTGGAGGGACAGGGCGGAAATTCACCCCTCCACTTT
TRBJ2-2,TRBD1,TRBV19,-,CASTLGQTNTGELFF,TGTGCCAGTACCTTGGGACAGACGAACACCGGGGAGCTGTTTTTT
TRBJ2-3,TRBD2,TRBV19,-,CASSWGGITDTQYF,TGTGCCAGTAGTTGGGGGGGGATCACAGATACGCAGTATTTT
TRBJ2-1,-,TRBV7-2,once,CASSHYDSNEQFF,TGTGCCAGCAGCCACTACGACTCTAATGAGCAGTTCTTC
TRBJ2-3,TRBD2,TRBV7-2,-,CASSLSSGRTDTQYF,TGTGCCAGCAGCCTCTCGAGCGGGAGGACAGATACGCAGTATTTT
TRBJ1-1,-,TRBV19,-,CASSSRGWTEAFF,TGTGCCAGTAGTAGCCGGGGTTGGACTGAAGCTTTCTTT
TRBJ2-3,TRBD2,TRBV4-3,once,CASSQDGEREGKQYF,TGCGCCAGCAGCCAAGATGGGGAACGGGAGGGGAAGCAGTATTTT
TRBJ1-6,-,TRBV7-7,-,CASSPGAAQFNSPLHF,TGTGCTAGCAGCCCTGGGGCAGCACAATTCAATTCACCCCTCCACTTT
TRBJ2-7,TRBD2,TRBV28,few,CASSIRTSGRLLYEQYF,TGTGCCAGCAGTATAAGGACTAGCGGGAGGTTACTTTACGAGCAGTACTTC
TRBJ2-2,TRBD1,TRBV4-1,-,CASSPRTGARTNTGELFF,TGCGCCAGCAGCCCGCGGACAGGGGCTAGAACGAACACCGGGGAGCTGTTTTTT
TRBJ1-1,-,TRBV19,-,CASTQPGQRSNTEAFF,TGTGCCAGTACCCAACCCGGACAGCGTTCGAACACTGAAGCTTTCTTT
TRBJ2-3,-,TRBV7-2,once,CASSLFKDTQYF,TGTGCCAGCAGCTTATTTAAAGATACGCAGTATTTT
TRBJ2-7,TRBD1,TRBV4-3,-,CASSQGTGWSYEQYF,TGCGCCAGCAGCCAAGGGACAGGGTGGTCCTACGAGCAGTACTTC
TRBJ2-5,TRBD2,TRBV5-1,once,CASSFGPSGSGGETQYF,TGCGCCAGCAGCTTTGGCCCCTCTGGTAGCGGGGGGGAGACCCAGTACTTC
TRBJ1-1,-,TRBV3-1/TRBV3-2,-,CASGRGNTEAFF,TGTGCCAGCGGGAGGGGTAACACTGAAGCTTTCTTT
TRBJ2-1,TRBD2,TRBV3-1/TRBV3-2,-,CASSQTSGGYYNEQFF,TGTGCCAGCAGCCAAACTAGCGGGGGGTACTACAATGAGCAGTTCTTC
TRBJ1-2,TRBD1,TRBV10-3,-,CAISETRDSYGYTF,TGTGCCATCAGTGAGACGCGGGACAGCTATGGCTACACCTTC
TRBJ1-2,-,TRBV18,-,CASSPPARGGYTF,TGTGCCAGCTCACCACCGGCCAGGGGAGGCTACACCTTC
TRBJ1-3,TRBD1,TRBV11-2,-,CASSLVLGTGADTIYF,TGTGCCAGCAGCTTAGTATTGGGAACAGGGGCGGACACCATATATTTT
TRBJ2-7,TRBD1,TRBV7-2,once,CASSLSWDSYEQYF,TGTGCCAGCAGCTTGTCCTGGGACAGCTACGAGCAGTACTTC
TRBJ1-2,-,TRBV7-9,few,CASSSWTANYGYTF,TGTGCCAGCAGCTCCTGGACAGCGAACTATGGCTACACCTTC
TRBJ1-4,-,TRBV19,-,CASSIGSKNEKLFF,TGTGCCAGTAGTATTGGCAGTAAAAATGAAAAACTGTTTTTT
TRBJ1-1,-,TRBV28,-,CASSSLRQFTEAFF,TGTGCCAGCAGTTCTTTGAGACAGTTCACTGAAGCTTTCTTT
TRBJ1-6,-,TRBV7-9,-,CASSLGESSYNSPLHF,TGTGCCAGCAGCTTAGGGGAGAGCTCCTATAATTCACCCCTCCACTTT
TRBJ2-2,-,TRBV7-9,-,CASSLKIGTGGNTGELFF,TGTGCCAGCAGCTTAAAGATCGGTACTGGCGGGAACACCGGGGAGCTGTTTTTT
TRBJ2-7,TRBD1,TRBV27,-,CASVPGQGRYEQYF,TGTGCCAGCGTGCCGGGACAGGGGAGGTACGAGCAGTACTTC
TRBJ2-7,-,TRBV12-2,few,CASPRTEREGSYEQYF,TGTGCAAGTCCCCGCACGGAGCGGGAGGGCTCCTACGAGCAGTACTTC
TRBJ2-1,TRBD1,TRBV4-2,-,CASSQNRGVGDNEQFF,TGTGCCAGCAGCCAAAACAGGGGTGTGGGGGACAATGAGCAGTTCTTC
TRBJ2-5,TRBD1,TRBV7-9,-,CASSPTQGFQETQYF,TGTGCCAGCAGCCCTACACAGGGGTTCCAAGAGACCCAGTACTTC
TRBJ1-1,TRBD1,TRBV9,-,CASSDLGQGANTEAFF,TGTGCCAGCAGCGACCTGGGACAGGGGGCGAACACTGAAGCTTTCTTT
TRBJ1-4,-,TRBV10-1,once,CASNPLRVKLFF,TGCGCCAGCAACCCCCTCCGGGTAAAACTGTTTTTT
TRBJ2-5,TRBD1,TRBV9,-,CASSVGVTGGEETQYF,TGTGCCAGCAGCGTAGGCGTGACAGGGGGGGAGGAGACCCAGTACTTC
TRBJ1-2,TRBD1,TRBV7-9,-,CASSVTGGRGYTF,TGTGCCAGCAGCGTTACAGGGGGCCGTGGCTACACCTTC
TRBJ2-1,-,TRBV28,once,CASSLPSGNNEQFF,TGTGCCAGCAGTCTCCCATCGGGGAACAATGAGCAGTTCTTC
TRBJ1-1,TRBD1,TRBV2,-,CASRPDRVAEAFF,TGTGCCAGCAGACCCGACAGGGTCGCTGAAGCTTTCTTT
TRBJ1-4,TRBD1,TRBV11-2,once,CASSLGTGGEKLFF,TGTGCCAGCAGCTTAGGGACAGGGGGCGAAAAACTGTTTTTT
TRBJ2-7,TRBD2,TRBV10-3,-,CAIGRGEDQQYF,TGTGCCATCGGGAGGGGAGAGGACCAGCAGTACTTC
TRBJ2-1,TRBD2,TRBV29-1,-,CSVEVLAGARNEQFF,TGCAGCGTTGAAGTACTAGCGGGAGCTCGAAATGAGCAGTTCTTC